The 15 T cell receptor beta chains presented below share a single source sample, sequenced in a study of T cells after posttransplantation cyclophosphamide. Sequencing used immunoSEQ multiplex PCR; TCRdb keeps in-frame clones, though not all of them. This sample has 40,000 to 55,000 clones, each found more than once. The specimen sequenced was PBMCs. Receptors originate from a man aged 35-49 years in good health, CMV-negative, and a related stem cell transplant donor.

At least ten counts were recorded for this clone. The J gene is TRBJ1-3, the V gene TRBV7-9; D ambiguous. This CDR3 has 13 amino acids. CDR1 and CDR2 (germline): SEHNR, FQNEAQ (reference sequence). Trimming removed 11 bases from V and 0 bases from J, with 11 bases in between. This CDR3 reads CASQKPSGNTIYF. CDR3 nucleotide sequence: TGTGCCTCTCAAAAGCCCTCTGGAAACACCATATATTTT.

This clone has at least ten counts. V gene TRBV2 combines with J gene TRBJ2-1; D may be TRBD1 (6 bases). Germline V gene lookup returns CDR1 SNHLY and CDR2 FYNNEI. Trimming cost V 1 base and J 12 bases, with 22 bases left between them. The CDR3 is 16 amino acids. Written as DNA, the CDR3 is TGTGCCAGCAGTGAAGTGGGACACCAAACGGACCGAGGGCAGTTCTTC. It encodes CASSEVGHQTDRGQFF.

This clone was seen at least ten times. The chain has TRBV6-6 and TRBJ2-6; a possible D gene is TRBD2 (5 bases). Germline loops: CDR1 MNHNY, CDR2 SVGAGI (reference sequence). The CDR3 sequence is 16 residues long. Deletions cut 6 bases from V and 0 bases from J, with 12 bases between. CDR3 region: CASSPPRGSGANVLTF. The CDR3 DNA is TGTGCCAGCAGCCCTCCCCGGGGCTCTGGGGCCAACGTCCTGACTTTC.

This clone was found many times. This CDR3 reads CASEQGYTYEQYF. CDR3 coding DNA: TGTGCCAGCGAACAGGGATACACCTACGAGCAGTACTTC. V gene TRBV28 combines with J gene TRBJ2-7, with TRBD1 as a possible D gene (6 bases). CDR3 length: 13 residues. Between the trimmed V and J ends, which lost 8 bases and 2 bases, there was a span of 13 bases. Germline CDR1 MDHEN, CDR2 SYDVKM.

In this sample, this clone turned up many times. The V call is TRBV5-6, the J call TRBJ2-5, with D uncertain. Germline V gene lookup returns CDR1 SGHDT and CDR2 YYEEEE. With 4 bases removed from V and 1 base from J, the gap between germline ends came to 2 bases. This CDR3 has 11 residues. CDR3 sequence reads: CASSRQETQYF. As DNA, the CDR3 is TGTGCCAGCAGCCGCCAAGAGACCCAGTACTTC.

This clone came up many times. The V and J genes are TRBV29-1 and TRBJ1-1; D gene uncertain. V lost 4 bases and J 1 base, leaving 10 bases between the germline ends. The germline V gene has CDR1 SQVTM and CDR2 ANQGSEA. This CDR3 has 13 residues. CDR3 sequence reads: CSVGSGGNTEAFF. The CDR3 DNA reads as TGCAGCGTTGGGTCTGGAGGGAACACTGAAGCTTTCTTT. Supplemented by reference TRBV29-1 and TRBJ1-1, the full variable domain reads SAVISQKPSRDICQRGTSLTIQCQVDSQVTMMFWYRQQPGQSLTLIATANQGSEATYESGFVIDKFPISRPNLTFSTLTVSNMSPEDSSIYLCSVGSGGNTEAFFGQGTRLTVV.

This clone was picked up many times. This chain connects TRBV30 to TRBJ2-1, with 11 bases that match TRBD2. The V segment lost 4 bases and the J segment 8 bases; nucleotides outside the gene matches: 10. The length of the CDR3 is 15 residues. Germline V gene sequence: CDR1 GTSNPN, CDR2 SVGIG (reference sequence). DNA of the CDR3: TGTGCCTGGACCTCCGTTAGCGGGAGGGACTATGAGCAGTTCTTC. It specifies CAWTSVSGRDYEQFF.

There are many counts of this clone. J is TRBJ1-3 and V is TRBV28, with a tentative D call TRBD1 (5 bases). Germline CDR1 MDHEN, CDR2 SYDVKM. CDR3 length: 17 residues. V lost 2 bases and J 0 bases, leaving 14 bases between the germline ends. As DNA, the CDR3 is TGTGCCAGCAGTTTAAGGGGTAGGGGAATCTCTGGAAACACCATATATTTT. Residues: CASSLRGRGISGNTIYF.

This clone showed up many times. The rearrangement joins TRBV27 to TRBJ2-4; D ambiguous. The germline gives CDR1 MNHEY, CDR2 SMNVEV (reference sequence). The V end was cut by 0 bases, the J end by 2 bases, with 8 bases between. This CDR3 spans 15 amino acids. The CDR3 reads CASSLSWQTKNIQYF. The DNA of the CDR3 is TGTGCCAGCAGTTTATCGTGGCAGACCAAAAACATTCAGTACTTC.

This clone was seen repeatedly, ten times or more. The V and J genes are TRBV7-9 and TRBJ1-1; D might be TRBD1 (5 bases). The CDR3 loop spans 15 amino acids. Germline V gene lookup returns CDR1 SEHNR and CDR2 FQNEAQ (reference sequence). V lost 5 bases, J lost 4 bases, and 17 bases lay in between. The CDR3 sequence: CASSATLGGSTEAFF. The CDR3 DNA follows: TGTGCCAGCAGCGCGACTCTGGGGGGGAGCACTGAAGCTTTCTTT.

This clone occurred many times. The CDR3 spells CASSPAQGYASTDTQYF. The CDR3 bases are TGTGCCAGCTCACCAGCACAGGGATATGCTAGCACAGATACGCAGTATTTT. V is TRBV18 and J is TRBJ2-3; a weak D match, TRBD1 (6 bases). The CDR3 spans 17 residues. The germline CDR1 and CDR2 sequences are KGHSH and LQKENI. The germline V and J ends were trimmed by 2 bases and 0 bases, with 15 bases remaining between them.

The sample holds many counts of this clone. The chain is built from TRBV29-1 and TRBJ1-1; perhaps TRBD1 as D (6 bases). The germline gives CDR1 SQVTM, CDR2 ANQGSEA. This CDR3 is built from 14 residues. Trimming cost V 4 bases and J 1 base, with 13 bases left between them. CDR3 nucleotides: TGCAGCGTTGTTAGGACAGCTCAGAACACTGAAGCTTTCTTT. Translated: CSVVRTAQNTEAFF.

At least ten counts were recorded for this clone. The chain employs TRBV19 and TRBJ1-5; D is possibly TRBD1 (6 bases). The ends were cut back, 6 bases at V and 4 bases at J, with 22 bases in the middle. Germline V gene lookup returns CDR1 LNHDA and CDR2 SQIVND (reference sequence). CDR3 length: 17 amino acids. For the CDR3, the DNA is TGTGCCAGTAGCCGGCCAACCCAGGGGAGTGGGAATCAGCCCCAGCATTTT. It is translated as CASSRPTQGSGNQPQHF.

This clone was seen only a few times. One end of the junction varies from germline; a read error may be responsible. Other nucleotide sequences in the sample specify the same CDR3. The rearrangement joins TRBV19 to TRBJ2-3; possible D gene TRBD1, 5 bases. The CDR3 sequence is 17 residues long. Germline CDR1 and CDR2: LNHDA and SQIVND (reference sequence). CDR3 sequence (DNA): TGTGCCAGTAGTATAATCCGGACAACGGGTAGCACAGATACACAGTATTTT. Amino acids: CASSIIRTTGSTDTQYF.

This chain links TRBV6-5 with TRBJ2-7; the match to TRBD2 covers 9 bases. The DNA matches TRBJ2-1 better at its end, which makes the J call doubtful. Per the germline V gene, CDR1 is MNHEY and CDR2 is SVGAGI. The CDR3 is 16 amino acids. The DNA of the CDR3 is TGTGCCAGCAGTTCTTTCGGCGGGAGGGCCGGGAATGAGCAGTTCTTC. This sequence encodes CASSSFGGRAGNEQFF.